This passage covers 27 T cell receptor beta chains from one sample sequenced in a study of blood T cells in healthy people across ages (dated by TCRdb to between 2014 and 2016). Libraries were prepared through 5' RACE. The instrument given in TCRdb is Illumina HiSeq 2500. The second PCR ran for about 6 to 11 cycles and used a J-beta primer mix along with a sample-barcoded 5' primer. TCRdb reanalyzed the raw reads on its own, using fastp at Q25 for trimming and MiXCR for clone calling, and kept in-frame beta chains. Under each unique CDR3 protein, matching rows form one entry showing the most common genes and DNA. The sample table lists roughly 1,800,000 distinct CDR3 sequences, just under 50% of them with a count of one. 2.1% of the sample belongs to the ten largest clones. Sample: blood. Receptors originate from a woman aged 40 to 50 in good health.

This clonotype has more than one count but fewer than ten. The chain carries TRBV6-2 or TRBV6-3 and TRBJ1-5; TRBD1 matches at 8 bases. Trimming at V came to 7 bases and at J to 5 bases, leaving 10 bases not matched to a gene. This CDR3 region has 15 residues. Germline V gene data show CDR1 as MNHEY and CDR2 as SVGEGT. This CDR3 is CASTKDRVPYQPQHF. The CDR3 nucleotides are TGTGCCAGCACCAAGGACAGGGTACCCTATCAGCCCCAGCATTTT.

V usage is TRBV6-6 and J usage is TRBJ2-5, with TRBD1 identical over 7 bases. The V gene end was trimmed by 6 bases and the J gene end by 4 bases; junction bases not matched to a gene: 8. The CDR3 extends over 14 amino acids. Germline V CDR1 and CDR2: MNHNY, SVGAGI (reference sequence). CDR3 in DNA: TGTGCCAGCAGGAGACAGGGAACGGGAGAGACCCAGTACTTC. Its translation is CASRRQGTGETQYF.

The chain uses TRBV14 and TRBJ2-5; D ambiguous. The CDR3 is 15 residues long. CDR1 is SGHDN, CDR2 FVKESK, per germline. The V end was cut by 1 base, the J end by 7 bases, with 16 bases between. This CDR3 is CASSQVTGGFATQYF. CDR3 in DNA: TGTGCCAGCAGCCAAGTCACGGGCGGTTTTGCGACCCAGTACTTC.

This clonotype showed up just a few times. CDR3 protein: CASSLLGNEKLFF. CDR3 sequence (DNA): TGTGCCAGCAGTTTACTGGGGAATGAAAAACTGTTTTTT. The chain couples TRBV12-3 or TRBV12-4 to TRBJ1-4; D is uncertain. This CDR3 has 13 residues. Trimming pared 2 bases from V and 5 bases from J, leaving 6 bases between.

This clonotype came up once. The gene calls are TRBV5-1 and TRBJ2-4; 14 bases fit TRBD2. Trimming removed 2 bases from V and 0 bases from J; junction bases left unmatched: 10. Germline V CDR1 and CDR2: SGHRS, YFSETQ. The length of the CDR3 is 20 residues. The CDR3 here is CASSFSGTSGGFLAKNIQYF. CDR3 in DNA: TGCGCCAGCAGCTTTAGCGGGACTAGCGGGGGTTTCTTAGCCAAAAACATTCAGTACTTC. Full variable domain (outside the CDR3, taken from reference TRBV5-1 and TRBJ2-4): KAGVTQTPRYLIKTRGQQVTLSCSPISGHRSVSWYQQTPGQGLQFLFEYFSETQRNKGNFPGRFSGRQFSNSRSEMNVSTLELGDSALYLCASSFSGTSGGFLAKNIQYFGAGTRLSVL.

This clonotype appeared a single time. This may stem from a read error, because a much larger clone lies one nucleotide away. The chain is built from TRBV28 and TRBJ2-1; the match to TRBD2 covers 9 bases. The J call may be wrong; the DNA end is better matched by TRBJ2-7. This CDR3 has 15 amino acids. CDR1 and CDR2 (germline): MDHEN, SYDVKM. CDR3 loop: CASSFAGGPYNEQYF. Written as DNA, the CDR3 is TGTGCCAGCAGTTTCGCGGGGGGGCCCTACAATGAGCAGTACTTC.

The CDR3 sequence: CASSAGASSGEQFF. CDR3 in DNA: TGTGCCAGCAGCGCGGGGGCTAGCTCCGGTGAGCAGTTCTTC. The chain is built from TRBV9 and TRBJ2-1, with D perhaps TRBD1 or TRBD2 (6 bases each). The V gene's germline CDR1 is SGDLS and CDR2 YYNGEE. The CDR3 runs 14 residues. V was cut by 3 bases and J by 9 bases, with 16 bases left in between.

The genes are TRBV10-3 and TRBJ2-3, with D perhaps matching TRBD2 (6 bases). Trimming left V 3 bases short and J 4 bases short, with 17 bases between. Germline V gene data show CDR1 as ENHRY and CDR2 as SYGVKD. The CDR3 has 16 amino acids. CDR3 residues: CAISEGTEELSDTQYF. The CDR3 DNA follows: TGTGCCATCAGTGAAGGGACTGAGGAGTTGTCAGATACGCAGTATTTT.

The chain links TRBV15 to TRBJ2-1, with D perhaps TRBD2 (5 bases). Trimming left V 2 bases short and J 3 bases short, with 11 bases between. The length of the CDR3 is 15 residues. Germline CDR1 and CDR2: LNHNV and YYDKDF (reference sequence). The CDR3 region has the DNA TGTGCCACCAGCAGATTTCCCCGGGACTACAATGAGCAGTTCTTC. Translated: CATSRFPRDYNEQFF.

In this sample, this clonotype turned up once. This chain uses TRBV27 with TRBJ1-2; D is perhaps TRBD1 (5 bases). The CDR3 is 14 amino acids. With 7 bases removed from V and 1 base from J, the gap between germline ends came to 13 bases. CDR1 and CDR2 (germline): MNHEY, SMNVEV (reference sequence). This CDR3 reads CASKAGTVNYGYTF. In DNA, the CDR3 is TGTGCCAGCAAAGCGGGGACCGTTAACTATGGCTACACCTTC.

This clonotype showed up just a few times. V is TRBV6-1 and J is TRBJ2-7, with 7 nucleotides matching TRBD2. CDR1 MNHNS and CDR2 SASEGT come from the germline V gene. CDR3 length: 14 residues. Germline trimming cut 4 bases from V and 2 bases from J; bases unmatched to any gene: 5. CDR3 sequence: CASSGASGTYEQYF. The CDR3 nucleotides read TGTGCCAGCAGTGGGGCTAGCGGAACCTACGAGCAGTACTTC.

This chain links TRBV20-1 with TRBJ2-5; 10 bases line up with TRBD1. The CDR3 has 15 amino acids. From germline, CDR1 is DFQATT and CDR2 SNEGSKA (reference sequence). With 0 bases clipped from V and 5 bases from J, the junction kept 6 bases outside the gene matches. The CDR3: CSARDHGQGVETQYF. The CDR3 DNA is TGCAGTGCTAGAGATCACGGACAGGGGGTGGAGACCCAGTACTTC.

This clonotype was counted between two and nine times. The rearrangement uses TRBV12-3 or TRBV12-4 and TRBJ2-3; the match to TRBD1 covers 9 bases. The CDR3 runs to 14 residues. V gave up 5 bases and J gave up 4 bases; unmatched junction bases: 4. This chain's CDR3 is CASSPWTGADTQYF. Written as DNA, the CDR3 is TGTGCCAGCAGTCCCTGGACAGGGGCAGATACGCAGTATTTT.

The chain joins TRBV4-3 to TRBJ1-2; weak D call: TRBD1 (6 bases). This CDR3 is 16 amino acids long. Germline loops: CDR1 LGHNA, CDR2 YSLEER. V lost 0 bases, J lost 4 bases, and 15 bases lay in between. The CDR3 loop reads CASSQDWGGAGYGYTF. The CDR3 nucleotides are TGCGCCAGCAGCCAAGACTGGGGGGGCGCGGGCTATGGCTACACCTTC.

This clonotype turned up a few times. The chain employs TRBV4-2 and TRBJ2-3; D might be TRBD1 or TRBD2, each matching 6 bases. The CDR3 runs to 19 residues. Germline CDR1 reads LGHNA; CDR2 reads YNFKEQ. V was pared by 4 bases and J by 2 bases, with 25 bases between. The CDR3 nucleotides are TGTGCCAGCAGCCTACCTAGGGGGGAGTTTCCCAGCCCCACAGATACGCAGTATTTT. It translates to CASSLPRGEFPSPTDTQYF.

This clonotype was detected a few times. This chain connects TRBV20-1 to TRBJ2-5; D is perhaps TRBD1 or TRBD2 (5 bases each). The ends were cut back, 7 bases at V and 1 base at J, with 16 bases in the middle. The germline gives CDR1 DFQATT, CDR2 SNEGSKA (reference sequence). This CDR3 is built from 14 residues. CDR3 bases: TGCAGTGACGAGGGGCTTCGGCTCCAAGAGACCCAGTACTTC. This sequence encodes CSDEGLRLQETQYF.

DNA for the CDR3: TGTGCCAGCAGCTCGGGACAAAATAACAATGAGCAGTTCTTC. Translating gives CASSSGQNNNEQFF. The gene calls are TRBV5-6 and TRBJ2-1, with D perhaps matching TRBD1 (6 bases). Germline CDR1 is SGHDT and CDR2 is YYEEEE. V lost 3 bases and J 5 bases, leaving 12 bases between the germline ends. This CDR3 is 14 amino acids long.

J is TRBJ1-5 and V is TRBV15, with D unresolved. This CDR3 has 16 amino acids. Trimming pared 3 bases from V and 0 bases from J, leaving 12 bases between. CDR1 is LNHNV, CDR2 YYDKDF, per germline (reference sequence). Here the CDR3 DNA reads TGTGCCACCAGCAGGGCCGTGGGAGTTAGCAATCAGCCCCAGCATTTT. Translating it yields CATSRAVGVSNQPQHF.

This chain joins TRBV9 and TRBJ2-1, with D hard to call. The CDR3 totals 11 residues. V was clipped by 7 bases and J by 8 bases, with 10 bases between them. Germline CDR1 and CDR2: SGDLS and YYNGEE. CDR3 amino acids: CASGPNHEQFF. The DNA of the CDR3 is TGTGCCAGCGGACCCAACCATGAGCAGTTCTTC.

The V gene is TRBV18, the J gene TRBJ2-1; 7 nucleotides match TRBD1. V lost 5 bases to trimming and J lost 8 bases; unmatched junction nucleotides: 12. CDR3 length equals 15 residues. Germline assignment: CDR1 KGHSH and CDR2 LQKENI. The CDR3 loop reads CASSRPTGAGDEQFF. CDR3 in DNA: TGTGCCAGCTCAAGACCCACAGGGGCAGGGGATGAGCAGTTCTTC.

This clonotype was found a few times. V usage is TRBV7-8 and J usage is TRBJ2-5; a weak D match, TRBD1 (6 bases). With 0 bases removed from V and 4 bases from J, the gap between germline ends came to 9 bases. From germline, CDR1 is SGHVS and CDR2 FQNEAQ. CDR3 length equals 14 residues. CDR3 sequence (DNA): TGTGCCAGCAGCTTAGCCCCAGGGGTAGAGACCCAGTACTTC. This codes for CASSLAPGVETQYF.

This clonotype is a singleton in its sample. In DNA, the CDR3 is TGTGCCATCAGTGGAGGAGGGACTACCACAGATACGCAGTATTTT. It translates to CAISGGGTTTDTQYF. The rearrangement uses TRBV10-3 and TRBJ2-3; 7 bases are a match to TRBD2. V shed 4 bases, J shed 2 bases, and the junction held 6 bases outside the gene matches. The CDR3 has 15 amino acids. CDR1 is ENHRY, CDR2 SYGVKD, per germline.

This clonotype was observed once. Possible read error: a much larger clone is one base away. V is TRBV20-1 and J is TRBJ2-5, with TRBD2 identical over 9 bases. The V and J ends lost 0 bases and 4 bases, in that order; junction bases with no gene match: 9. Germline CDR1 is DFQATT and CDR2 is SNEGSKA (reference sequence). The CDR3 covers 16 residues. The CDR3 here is CSARDWASGVRETQYF. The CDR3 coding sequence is TGCAGTGCTAGAGATTGGGCTAGCGGGGTTCGAGAGACCCAGTACTTC.

CDR3 sequence: CASSAFGTGTEAFF. CDR3 DNA sequence: TGTGCCAGCAGCGCATTCGGGACAGGGACTGAAGCTTTCTTT. The rearrangement joins TRBV25-1 to TRBJ1-1; 9 bases map to TRBD1. CDR3 length: 14 residues. The V segment lost 6 bases and the J segment 5 bases; nucleotides outside the gene matches: 7. Germline assignment: CDR1 MGHDK and CDR2 SYGVNS.

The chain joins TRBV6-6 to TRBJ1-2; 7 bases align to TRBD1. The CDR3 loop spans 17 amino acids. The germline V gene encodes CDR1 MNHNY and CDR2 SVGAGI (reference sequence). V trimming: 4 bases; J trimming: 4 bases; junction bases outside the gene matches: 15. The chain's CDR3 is CASSSSRGSAYSYGYTF. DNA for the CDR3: TGTGCCAGCAGTTCCTCCAGGGGGTCGGCATATAGCTATGGCTACACCTTC.

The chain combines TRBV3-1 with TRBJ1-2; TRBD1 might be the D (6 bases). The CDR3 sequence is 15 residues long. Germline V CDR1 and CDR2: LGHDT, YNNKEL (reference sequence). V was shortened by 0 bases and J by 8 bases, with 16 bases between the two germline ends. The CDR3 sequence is CASSQDRDTWEGYTF. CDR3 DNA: TGTGCCAGCAGCCAAGACCGGGACACGTGGGAAGGCTACACCTTC. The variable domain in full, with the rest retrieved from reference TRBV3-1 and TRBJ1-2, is DTAVSQTPKYLVTQMGNDKSIKCEQNLGHDTMYWYKQDSKKFLKIMFSYNNKELIINETVPNRFSPKSPDKAHLNLHINSLELGDSAVYFCASSQDRDTWEGYTFGSGTRLTVV.

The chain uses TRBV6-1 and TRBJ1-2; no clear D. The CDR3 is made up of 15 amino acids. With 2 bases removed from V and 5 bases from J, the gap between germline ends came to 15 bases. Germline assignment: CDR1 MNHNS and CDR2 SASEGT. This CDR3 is CASSEQDGQAYGYTF. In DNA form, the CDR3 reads TGTGCCAGCAGTGAACAGGACGGCCAGGCTTATGGCTACACCTTC.